The sequence of this T cell receptor beta chain was determined in a study of graft-versus-host responses after intestinal transplantation (dated by TCRdb to the early 2020s). Context from the whole study: Multivisceral, liver-intestinal, or isolated intestinal transplants were received by the recipients. Alloreactive clones were identified by sequencing pre-transplant mixed lymphocyte reaction products and comparing these products with unstimulated pre-transplant donor and recipient T cells. A cohort of under 30 intestinal transplant recipients, including one retransplant, was enrolled, and a few patients lacking pretransplant specimens were excluded. After intestinal transplantation, graft-versus-host and host-versus-graft alloreactive T cell clones in the graft, circulation and bone marrow were tracked using bulk TCR-beta CDR3 sequencing. Every recipient was given anti-thymocyte globulin induction, followed by 2 to 4 years of maintenance tacrolimus and steroids. A peak of at least 4% donor T cells among recipient peripheral blood mononuclear cells was the definition used for donor T cell macrochimerism. Instead of going to the commercial service, samples from three later patients were sequenced in-house on an Illumina MiSeq and processed with MiXCR.

In regard to this clone: The clone's antigen remains unknown. Base qualities are not provided; no much larger clone lies one nucleotide away.

Library generation was performed with the immunoSEQ multiplex PCR assay. For most patients, genomic DNA was subjected to high-throughput TCR-beta CDR3 sequencing by Adaptive Biotechnologies. The original methods were these. Adaptive's ImmunoSEQ software was the source of the TCR sequencing data for 15 to 20 patients, while a few other patients were processed with MiXCR and VDJtools. Because the origin of CDR3 nucleotide sequences shared between donor and recipient could not be assigned, those sequences were removed. To be classed as alloreactive, a clone needed at least 2-fold expansion over unstimulated cells and a minimum CFSE-low frequency of 0.002% (template counts) or 0.001% (read counts). Clones detected in sequenced pre-transplant spleen, lymph node, or MLR CFSE-low populations of the donor or recipient were defined as mappable. The cumulative frequency of alloreactive clones was calculated as a percentage of all sequences, weighted by copy number. The table comes from immuneACCESS by way of TCRdb, which keeps in-frame sequences with V and J called. Part of the clones is missing from these tables; in studies checked, under half for an unresolved V gene and the rest for unknown reasons. V, J and clone size reflect that table, while D and trimming were determined from the DNA. The sample yields just under 20,000 clones; approximately 72% were counted once. 8% of the sample is taken by the ten largest.

Broader findings and caveats from the paper: GvH clones were detected in recipient bone marrow, and some appeared earlier in ileal mucosa or blood, consistent with an intestinal mucosal origin. Early after transplant, declines in HvG clones were associated with peak levels of circulating GvH clones. In patients with donor T cell macrochimerism, the allografts had high GvH to HvG T cell clonal ratios. Conclusions were limited by the relatively low number and heterogeneity of intestinal transplant patients.

To isolate intraepithelial and lamina propria lymphocytes from graft specimens, dithiothreitol, EDTA incubations and collagenase D digestion were used. Bulk TCR-beta sequencing was performed on serial intestinal graft biopsy specimens collected as late as 600 days after transplant. Reading from cysteine to phenylalanine, the CDR3 counts 12 amino acids. CDR3 DNA only is kept here, 36 bases in frame from base 1. Deletion took 8 bases off V and 1 base off J, with a span of 8 bases between the germline ends. According to the germline V gene, CDR1 reads LGHNT and CDR2 reads FRNRAP. The sequences come from ileum tissue, collected roughly 3 weeks after intestinal transplant. The sequence came from a human patient who received an intestinal transplant, so some T cells may come from the graft donor. This sequence uses TRBV12-5 and TRBJ1-1, with the D segment identity uncertain. The sequence in DNA is TGTGCTAGTCTAACAGCGAACACTGAAGCTTTCTTT. It codes for CASLTANTEAFF.